This T cell receptor (beta chain) is from a study of cytomegalovirus exposure and HLA in healthy donors. Vbeta (60) and Jbeta (13) primers were used in the PCR. Assay used: immunoSEQ multiplex PCR; TCRdb lists only in-frame clones, some missing. The repertoire holds about 200,000 clones, more than 65% seen once, with over 1.5% in the top ten. Germline V gives CDR1 SGHRS, CDR2 YFSETQ. Losses at the gene ends were 3 bases for V and 6 bases for J; bases not matched to a gene: 5. This CDR3 contains 13 residues. The V and J genes are TRBV5-1 and TRBJ2-7, with TRBD1 matching 8 bases. Sequencing input: PBMCs. The clonotype was recovered from a girl between 10 and 17 years old in good health and CMV-seropositive. CDR3 in amino acids: CASSSDRGGEQYF. The CDR3 DNA sequence: TGCGCCAGCAGCTCCGACAGGGGTGGCGAGCAGTACTTC.